A single sample is the source of the 15 T cell receptor beta chains below, sequenced in a study of T cell responses to AZD1222 COVID-19 vaccine. The repertoire was sequenced with immunoSEQ multiplex PCR; TCRdb's copy has only in-frame clones and lacks some. The sample has 80,000 to 90,000 clones; around nine tenths are singletons. The specimen was peripheral blood, collected on day 0 of MenACWY control vaccination. These receptors were collected from an adult in good health.

The rearrangement links TRBV5-1 to TRBJ2-7; D gene ambiguous. Germline V gene sequence: CDR1 SGHRS, CDR2 YFSETQ. CDR3 length: 14 amino acids. V shed 0 bases and J shed 3 bases, with 10 bases lying between them. The CDR3 bases are TGCGCCAGCAGCTTGGTAGAGATAGACTACGAGCAGTACTTC. It codes for CASSLVEIDYEQYF. Drawing the rest from reference TRBV5-1 and TRBJ2-7, the complete variable domain is KAGVTQTPRYLIKTRGQQVTLSCSPISGHRSVSWYQQTPGQGLQFLFEYFSETQRNKGNFPGRFSGRQFSNSRSEMNVSTLELGDSALYLCASSLVEIDYEQYFGPGTRLTVT.

This chain connects TRBV7-2 to TRBJ2-7, with D hard to call. V dropped 5 bases and J dropped 4 bases, with 15 bases sitting between them. The CDR3 is 14 residues long. CDR1 and CDR2 from the germline V gene are SGHTA and FQGNSA. The CDR3 here is CASSPSPVKYEQYF. The CDR3 DNA follows: TGTGCCAGCAGCCCATCACCTGTTAAATACGAGCAGTACTTC.

The chain recombines TRBV7-8 with TRBJ2-3; D is unresolved. The germline CDR1 and CDR2 sequences are SGHVS and FQNEAQ. V was trimmed by 2 bases and J by 1 base, leaving 7 bases between them. The CDR3 runs to 14 residues. Here the CDR3 DNA reads TGTGCCAGCAGCTTAATGGTAGGCACAGATACGCAGTATTTT. This encodes CASSLMVGTDTQYF.

The chain carries TRBV6-2 or TRBV6-3 and TRBJ1-2; D not resolved. Deletions cut 5 bases from V and 2 bases from J, with 21 bases between. CDR1 MNHEY and CDR2 SVGEGT come from the germline V gene. CDR3 length: 17 amino acids. This CDR3 reads CASSTLRAGIVNYGYTF. CDR3 bases: TGTGCCAGCAGTACCCTCCGCGCCGGGATTGTAAACTATGGCTACACCTTC.

In its sample, this clone was seen once. The chain couples TRBV5-4 to TRBJ2-7; 8 bases match TRBD1. J lost 1 base, V lost 4 bases, and 4 bases had no gene match. The CDR3 is 14 residues long. In germline, CDR1 is SGHNT, CDR2 YYREEE (reference sequence). CDR3 in DNA: TGTGCCAGCAGCCCGGACAGGGTGTCCTACGAGCAGTACTTC. Its translation is CASSPDRVSYEQYF.

The chain is built from TRBV7-2 and TRBJ2-1; D is uncertain. The germline V and J ends were trimmed by 3 bases and 3 bases, with 6 bases remaining between them. This CDR3 comprises 13 residues. Germline loops: CDR1 SGHTA, CDR2 FQGNSA. CDR3 DNA: TGTGCCAGCAGCTTGGGCAACTACAATGAGCAGTTCTTC. It encodes CASSLGNYNEQFF. Full variable domain (remainder filled in from reference TRBV7-2 and TRBJ2-1): GAGVSQSPSNKVTEKGKDVELRCDPISGHTALYWYRQSLGQGLEFLIYFQGNSAPDKSGLPSDRFSAERTGGSVSTLTIQRTQQEDSAVYLCASSLGNYNEQFFGPGTRLTVL.

This clone was seen just once. The chain has TRBV25-1 and TRBJ2-7, with 7 nucleotides matching TRBD1. The CDR3 covers 14 residues. CDR1 and CDR2 from the germline V gene are MGHDK and SYGVNS. The J segment lost 3 bases and the V segment lost 5 bases, leaving 7 bases of the junction unmatched. The CDR3 region is CASSYGTVGYEQYF. CDR3 DNA sequence: TGTGCCAGCAGTTATGGGACAGTGGGCTACGAGCAGTACTTC.

This rearrangement joins TRBV18 to TRBJ1-5; D is unresolved. The CDR3 is 15 amino acids. The V and J ends lost 3 bases and 4 bases respectively, with 13 bases between them. The germline V gene has CDR1 KGHSH and CDR2 LQKENI. CDR3 DNA sequence: TGTGCCAGCTCACCTTCTCAGGAAAAAAATCAGCCCCAGCATTTT. Encoded protein: CASSPSQEKNQPQHF.

The CDR3 loop reads CASTWTSGSYEQYF. The CDR3 DNA is TGTGCCAGCACTTGGACTAGCGGGAGCTACGAGCAGTACTTC. The J gene is TRBJ2-7, the V gene TRBV2, with 13 bases matching TRBD2. The CDR3 contains 14 residues. CDR1 and CDR2 (germline): SNHLY, FYNNEI. Trimming at V came to 7 bases and at J to 3 bases, leaving 3 bases not matched to a gene.

The genes are TRBV5-1 and TRBJ1-1; D is unresolved. This CDR3 is built from 14 residues. The germline gives CDR1 SGHRS, CDR2 YFSETQ. Trimming shortened V by 6 bases and J by 5 bases, and 17 bases separated the two germline ends. The chain's CDR3 is CASNPGLEGTEAFF. CDR3 sequence (DNA): TGCGCCAGCAACCCCGGCCTTGAGGGAACTGAAGCTTTCTTT.

This sequence joins TRBV24-1 and TRBJ2-5; 7 bases agree with TRBD1. V was pared by 3 bases and J by 1 base, with 4 bases of the junction left unmatched. The germline V gene encodes CDR1 KGHDR and CDR2 SFDVKD. The CDR3 length is 15 residues. The CDR3 is CATSDQQGVQETQYF. For the CDR3, the DNA is TGTGCCACCAGTGATCAGCAGGGGGTCCAAGAGACCCAGTACTTC.

This chain connects TRBV19 to TRBJ1-1; D is perhaps TRBD1 (5 bases). The CDR3 consists of 15 residues. CDR1 and CDR2 from the germline V gene are LNHDA and SQIVND (reference sequence). Trimming pared 4 bases from V and 0 bases from J, leaving 12 bases between. The CDR3 is CASSTGGVMNTEAFF. DNA of the CDR3: TGTGCCAGTAGTACTGGGGGGGTCATGAACACTGAAGCTTTCTTT.

This clone was observed a single time. J is TRBJ1-4 and V is TRBV7-8; D is possibly TRBD1 (6 bases). Germline V CDR1 and CDR2: SGHVS, FQNEAQ. The V gene lost 1 base and the J gene lost 7 bases, with 13 bases spanning the gap. This CDR3 region has 15 residues. The DNA for the CDR3 is TGTGCCAGCAGCTTAGTTCAGGGGCGGACTGAAAAACTGTTTTTT. It encodes CASSLVQGRTEKLFF.

CDR3 DNA sequence: TGTGCCAGCAGCTCAGCGACAGGATGGGATACTGAAGCTTTCTTT. Its translation is CASSSATGWDTEAFF. The rearrangement links TRBV5-4 to TRBJ1-1; the D gene is possibly TRBD1 (6 bases). The CDR3 consists of 15 residues. CDR1 SGHNT and CDR2 YYREEE come from the germline V gene (reference sequence). Deletions cut 3 bases from V and 5 bases from J, with 17 bases between. The complete variable domain, with remaining parts taken from reference TRBV5-4 and TRBJ1-1, reads ETGVTQSPTHLIKTRGQQVTLRCSSQSGHNTVSWYQQALGQGPQFIFQYYREEENGRGNFPPRFSGLQFPNYSSELNVNALELDDSALYLCASSSATGWDTEAFFGQGTRLTVV.

V gene TRBV27 combines with J gene TRBJ1-1; 7 bases map to TRBD1. V lost 6 bases, J lost 1 base, and 5 bases stayed unmatched. Germline loops: CDR1 MNHEY, CDR2 SMNVEV (reference sequence). This CDR3 comprises 14 residues. CDR3 region: CASSRQGGNTEAFF. Written as DNA, the CDR3 is TGTGCCAGCAGCCGACAGGGTGGGAACACTGAAGCTTTCTTT.